The entry below gives a single TCR beta chain sequence along with its context. This clone's antigen is unknown. Base qualities are not recorded, but no much larger clone differs from it by a single base. The sample originates from a study of T cell responses to AZD1222 COVID-19 vaccine (dated by TCRdb to 2020 to 2022). General notes on the study: A total of more than 230 trial participants underwent TCR sequencing, of whom 200 to 220 received two doses of AZD1222 and some 26 received two doses of the MenACWY control vaccine. Trial participants were enrolled by age into 18-55, 56-69 and 70-plus year subgroups, with around 150, 28 and 57 TCR-sequenced participants respectively. What the work shows at the level of the full study, not this receptor alone: In the small 56-69-year group, the increase in depth fell short of significance, most likely because of low power. Reportedly, close to half of the unique spike-specific TCRs recognized epitopes lying outside the regions that are mutated in the B.1.351 and B.1.1.7 variants. After two AZD1222 doses, both the breadth and the depth of spike-specific TCRs were significantly higher than at day 0 and than in MenACWY recipients. Only 5 to 7 AZD1222 recipients were SARS-CoV-2 seropositive at baseline, limiting conclusions about previously exposed vaccinees. Participants were mostly white British, with more females than males. The authors suggested clonal diversity may have been underestimated. No day 14 peak-response samples were available, so repertoires were characterized only after the peak T cell response. CD4 TCRs associated with the vaccine covered the entire spike protein, and the dominant responses were in regions 160-218 and 743-854.

There are 14 amino acids in the CDR3, from cysteine to phenylalanine inclusive. Of all the DNA, just the CDR3 is kept, 42 bases in frame from base 1. CDR1 is given as SGHRS and CDR2 as YFSETQ, both from the germline V gene. From V the trimming removes 2 bases and from J it removes 11 bases, while the gene matches leave 9 bases of the junction unaccounted for. Read against the paper, the sample's time point label means: about 28 days (+/-7) after the second vaccine dose. AZD1222 recipients whose second dose came at about 4 weeks and those whose second dose came at about 12 weeks were combined into one group, since spike-specific TCR depth and breadth did not differ between the two schedules. Vaccinee samples were obtained from the UK trials COV001 and COV002, which included a single-blind randomized controlled phase 2/3 trial of AZD1222 (ChAdOx1 nCoV-19) in healthy adults. Trial participant PBMC samples were collected at day 0 and day 28 after the second dose for TCRbeta chain sequencing.

The CDR3 regions of human TCRbeta chains were subjected to immunosequencing. As for the authors' bioinformatics: Repertoire TCRs were checked for matches against a reference library of SARS-CoV-2-specific TCRs that had been generated using the MIRA antigen-specificity platform. Breadth was defined as the fraction of unique TCRs that were SARS-CoV-2-associated, and depth was defined as the fraction of total T cells that were SARS-CoV-2-associated. Using the MIRA data, each spike-specific TCR was assigned both to the spike region to which the TCR was reactive and to a CD4 or CD8 class. Log10-transformed breadth and depth values were compared by one-way ANOVA with Sidak's multiple comparisons tests. TCRdb holds this immuneACCESS table with in-frame rearrangements only. Some clones are missing; in checked studies, unresolved V genes explain under half, and the rest has no known cause. V, J and clone size are taken as reported in that table, and D and trimming were inferred from the DNA itself. The sample yields over 85,000 clones; 80% to 95% were counted once. The ten largest clones represent around 2.5% of the sample.

The starting material was peripheral blood, obtained 28 days after the second AZD1222 dose. The source is an adult who received the AZD1222 COVID-19 vaccine. The V and J genes are TRBV5-1 and TRBJ1-1; the junction holds 10 bases that match TRBD1. The CDR3 protein sequence reads: CASSLAGTGVRAFF. In nucleotides, the sequence is TGCGCCAGCAGCTTAGCCGGGACAGGGGTGCGGGCTTTCTTT.